The T cell receptor (beta chain) described here comes from a study of technical replicates of blood from several donors. Sequencing used immunoSEQ multiplex PCR; TCRdb keeps in-frame clones, though not all of them. The profile shows about 59,000 clones, approximately 83% of them singletons. From germline, CDR1 is SEHNR and CDR2 FQNEAQ (reference sequence). This CDR3 is built from 14 residues. V shed 8 bases, J shed 2 bases, and the junction held 8 bases outside the gene matches. The rearrangement links TRBV7-9 to TRBJ2-5; 7 nucleotides align to TRBD1. Sequenced sample: PBMCs. This TCR was sampled from a human donor in good health. Some clones in this sample may be carry-over from other donors' samples. CDR3 coding DNA: TGTGCCAGCGTAGGGGGCAGGGCACAAGAGACCCAGTACTTC. Residues: CASVGGRAQETQYF.